A selection of T cell receptor beta chains follows, all from one sample in a study of post-analysis software for immune sequencing data. TCRdb ran MiXCR on the PCR reads and lists one entry per CDR3 protein. The sample has more than 450,000 distinct CDR3 sequences; 30% to 40% are singletons. Sequencing used blood. All receptors derive from a girl aged 2-17 years with multiple sclerosis. CDR3s include the opening cysteine and the closing phenylalanine or tryptophan. A D gene is named only where the DNA matches it firmly. A row's size may be missing; if present it is once, few, many or a size class.

j_gene: TRBJ1-1
d_gene: NA
v_gene: TRBV10-3
abundance: NA
CDR3aa: CAISESTGHTEAFF

j_gene: TRBJ2-1
d_gene: NA
v_gene: TRBV12-3/TRBV12-4
abundance: few
CDR3aa: CASSRSEGVEFF

j_gene: TRBJ2-1
d_gene: NA
v_gene: TRBV12-3/TRBV12-4
abundance: NA
CDR3aa: CASSWGRTYNEQFF

j_gene: TRBJ1-1
d_gene: NA
v_gene: TRBV7-9
abundance: NA
CDR3aa: CASSPSPEAFF

j_gene: TRBJ2-1
d_gene: NA
v_gene: TRBV6-1
abundance: NA
CDR3aa: CASGRGAGQYNEQFF

j_gene: TRBJ1-2
d_gene: NA
v_gene: TRBV6-1
abundance: NA
CDR3aa: CASSDWTGGYGYTF

j_gene: TRBJ2-5
d_gene: NA
v_gene: TRBV20-1
abundance: few
CDR3aa: CSAREHSPETQYF

j_gene: TRBJ2-3
d_gene: TRBD1
v_gene: TRBV29-1
abundance: NA
CDR3aa: CNVEAPGQGFADTQYF

j_gene: TRBJ1-2
d_gene: NA
v_gene: TRBV5-1
abundance: few
CDR3aa: CASSSLTMGGDTF

j_gene: TRBJ2-7
d_gene: TRBD1
v_gene: TRBV29-1
abundance: many
CDR3aa: CSVARQGTNYEQYF

j_gene: TRBJ2-3
d_gene: TRBD2
v_gene: TRBV20-1
abundance: NA
CDR3aa: CSAPHGASGADTQYF

j_gene: TRBJ2-7
d_gene: NA
v_gene: TRBV29-1
abundance: many
CDR3aa: CSVAGSYEQYF

j_gene: TRBJ2-1
d_gene: NA
v_gene: TRBV14
abundance: NA
CDR3aa: CASSQEMELGQFF

j_gene: TRBJ1-1
d_gene: NA
v_gene: TRBV7-2
abundance: NA
CDR3aa: CASSLASGPENTEAFF

j_gene: TRBJ2-1
d_gene: NA
v_gene: TRBV28
abundance: NA
CDR3aa: CASSVSFGEQFF

j_gene: TRBJ2-1
d_gene: TRBD2
v_gene: TRBV7-9
abundance: few
CDR3aa: CASSVSGVGNEQFF

j_gene: TRBJ2-2
d_gene: NA
v_gene: TRBV6-6
abundance: NA
CDR3aa: CASSVTGELFF

j_gene: TRBJ2-5
d_gene: TRBD2
v_gene: TRBV20-1
abundance: NA
CDR3aa: CSASPTSGGASETQYF

j_gene: TRBJ1-2
d_gene: NA
v_gene: TRBV6-5
abundance: NA
CDR3aa: CASSPDSDYGYTF

j_gene: TRBJ2-1
d_gene: TRBD2
v_gene: TRBV3-1
abundance: few
CDR3aa: CASSRPTSGAHNEQFF

j_gene: TRBJ2-1
d_gene: NA
v_gene: TRBV12-3/TRBV12-4
abundance: few
CDR3aa: CASSLRETSYNEQFF

j_gene: TRBJ1-1
d_gene: NA
v_gene: TRBV7-3
abundance: few
CDR3aa: CASEGTATSFMNTEAFF

j_gene: TRBJ2-5
d_gene: NA
v_gene: TRBV5-4
abundance: few
CDR3aa: CASSFSKTQYF

j_gene: TRBJ1-2
d_gene: NA
v_gene: TRBV6-1
abundance: NA
CDR3aa: CASRSLYARSRRGNYGYTF

j_gene: TRBJ2-3
d_gene: NA
v_gene: TRBV2
abundance: NA
CDR3aa: CATQRDPGTDTQYF

j_gene: TRBJ2-3
d_gene: NA
v_gene: TRBV5-1
abundance: NA
CDR3aa: CASSLEEGDTQYF

j_gene: TRBJ2-1
d_gene: TRBD2
v_gene: TRBV6-2/TRBV6-3
abundance: NA
CDR3aa: CAGGRAGGQGEQFF

j_gene: TRBJ2-7
d_gene: TRBD2
v_gene: TRBV9
abundance: NA
CDR3aa: CASSAGGGYYEQYF

j_gene: TRBJ1-1
d_gene: NA
v_gene: TRBV29-1
abundance: NA
CDR3aa: CSGGNPRGVFF

j_gene: TRBJ2-3
d_gene: NA
v_gene: TRBV6-2/TRBV6-3
abundance: NA
CDR3aa: CASKGGDLSTDTQYF

j_gene: TRBJ2-5
d_gene: TRBD2
v_gene: TRBV6-1
abundance: many
CDR3aa: CASTPSGGETQYF

j_gene: TRBJ1-5
d_gene: NA
v_gene: TRBV11-2
abundance: NA
CDR3aa: CASSHRDEPGEPQHF

j_gene: TRBJ2-7
d_gene: NA
v_gene: TRBV5-1
abundance: NA
CDR3aa: CASRDTGSSYEQYF

j_gene: TRBJ2-3
d_gene: TRBD2
v_gene: TRBV20-1
abundance: once
CDR3aa: CRILSSGADTQYF

j_gene: TRBJ2-2
d_gene: TRBD2
v_gene: TRBV29-1
abundance: NA
CDR3aa: CSGGEGAGELFF

j_gene: TRBJ2-7
d_gene: NA
v_gene: TRBV7-8
abundance: NA
CDR3aa: CASSGTRDYEQYF

j_gene: TRBJ1-2
d_gene: TRBD1
v_gene: TRBV29-1
abundance: NA
CDR3aa: CSAGTGPYGYTF

j_gene: TRBJ2-1
d_gene: NA
v_gene: TRBV7-9
abundance: NA
CDR3aa: CASSLQVDNEQFF

j_gene: TRBJ1-5
d_gene: NA
v_gene: TRBV18
abundance: NA
CDR3aa: CASSLGASQPQHF